Presented here are 31 T cell receptor beta chains from one specimen sequenced in a study of control samples from healthy donors and cancer patients. Measured with immunoSEQ multiplex PCR; TCRdb has only the in-frame clones, and not every one. The sample lists approximately 130,000 clones; around nine tenths were seen once. The material sequenced was blood. The receptors come from a man aged 30-40 years in good health.

V and J are TRBV19 and TRBJ1-4; D gene uncertain. The V end lost 5 bases, the J end lost 0 bases, and 7 bases lay between the germline ends. This CDR3 spans 14 amino acids. Germline lookup yields CDR1 LNHDA and CDR2 SQIVND (reference sequence). The CDR3: CASSLVATNEKLFF. The CDR3 DNA reads as TGTGCCAGTAGTCTTGTTGCAACTAATGAAAAACTGTTTTTT.

There are many counts of this clone. This rearrangement joins TRBV7-6 to TRBJ2-5; unclear D gene. Trimming removed 2 bases at V and 4 bases at J, with 5 bases between. Germline V gene data show CDR1 as SGHVS and CDR2 as FNYEAQ. This CDR3 is 12 amino acids long. CDR3 coding DNA: TGTGCCAGCAGCTTAAGTGGAGAGACCCAGTACTTC. It translates to CASSLSGETQYF.

This clone was recorded only once. The chain links TRBV5-8 to TRBJ1-2; D is possibly TRBD1 (6 bases). In germline, CDR1 is SGHTS, CDR2 YDEGEE. The CDR3 covers 15 residues. Deletions cut 4 bases from V and 4 bases from J, with 17 bases between. In DNA form, the CDR3 reads TGTGCCAGCAGCCTCTCCTTAGGGGGGTTCTATGGCTACACCTTC. Its protein product is CASSLSLGGFYGYTF.

The rearrangement links TRBV15 to TRBJ1-2; D possibly corresponds to TRBD1 (6 bases). V lost 1 base and J 4 bases, leaving 16 bases between the germline ends. CDR3 length: 16 amino acids. Germline CDR1 is LNHNV and CDR2 is YYDKDF (reference sequence). The CDR3 region has the DNA TGTGCCACCAGCAGAGGCGGCCGGGGGACACTCTATGGCTACACCTTC. Protein sequence: CATSRGGRGTLYGYTF.

CDR3 coding DNA: TGTGCCAGCAGCACCCAGGGGGGGAGTTTTGGCTACACCTTC. Translation gives CASSTQGGSFGYTF. The rearrangement joins TRBV3-1 (or the pseudogene TRBV3-2) to TRBJ1-2; 7 bases align to TRBD1. The junction had 10 bases not matched to a gene; V was cut back by 5 bases and J by 7 bases. Germline V gene data show CDR1 as LGHDT and CDR2 as YNNKEL (reference sequence). The CDR3 has 14 amino acids.

The genes are TRBV5-8 and TRBJ1-5, with 9 bases fitting TRBD1. The CDR3 runs to 16 residues. Germline loops: CDR1 SGHTS, CDR2 YDEGEE. Trimming removed 4 bases from V and 9 bases from J; junction bases left unmatched: 14. CDR3 region: CASSSTKRDRVRPQHF. In DNA, the CDR3 is TGTGCCAGCAGCAGTACCAAGAGGGACAGGGTTCGGCCCCAGCATTTT.

The rearrangement links TRBV5-1 to TRBJ1-2; 9 bases fit TRBD1. The V and J ends lost 4 bases and 4 bases, in that order; junction bases with no gene match: 11. Germline V lookup: CDR1 SGHRS, CDR2 YFSETQ. The CDR3 length is 16 residues. The CDR3 bases are TGCGCCAGCAGCGCCACCGGGACAGGGCCTGTCTATGGCTACACCTTC. Its protein is CASSATGTGPVYGYTF.

J is TRBJ1-5 and V is TRBV18; D ambiguous. V was trimmed by 0 bases and J by 3 bases, leaving 6 bases between them. This CDR3 contains 14 residues. Germline V CDR1 and CDR2: KGHSH, LQKENI. In DNA form, the CDR3 reads TGTGCCAGCTCACCACCGGGCCTCAATCAGCCCCAGCATTTT. Translated, it gives CASSPPGLNQPQHF.

The chain links TRBV25-1 to TRBJ1-1; TRBD1 is a possible D gene (6 bases). The germline CDR1 and CDR2 sequences are MGHDK and SYGVNS. Deletions cut 1 base from V and 6 bases from J, with 12 bases between. The CDR3 runs to 14 residues. DNA of the CDR3: TGTGCCAGCAGTGAATCAAACAGGGCGTCTGAAGCTTTCTTT. It translates to CASSESNRASEAFF.

This clone is a singleton in its sample. The J gene is TRBJ1-2, the V gene TRBV9; 7 nucleotides line up with TRBD1. J lost 3 bases, V lost 4 bases, and 6 bases had no gene match. Germline V CDR1 and CDR2: SGDLS, YYNGEE. The CDR3 consists of 14 residues. This chain's CDR3 is CASSPWDSYYGYTF. CDR3 DNA sequence: TGTGCCAGCAGCCCCTGGGACAGCTACTATGGCTACACCTTC.

This clone has just one count. The chain carries TRBV29-1 and TRBJ1-1; D gene uncertain. CDR1 and CDR2 (germline): SQVTM, ANQGSEA. V lost 7 bases and J 0 bases, leaving 12 bases between the germline ends. This CDR3 region has 13 residues. CDR3 DNA: TGCAGCGCTAGGACGGTGTTGAACACTGAAGCTTTCTTT. Translation: CSARTVLNTEAFF.

The rearrangement uses TRBV27 and TRBJ1-5; D is ambiguous. The CDR3 sequence is 14 residues long. V was clipped by 2 bases and J by 2 bases, with 7 bases between them. Per germline, CDR1 MNHEY and CDR2 SMNVEV (reference sequence). Here the CDR3 DNA reads TGTGCCAGCAGTTTAAAGGTCGGCAATCAGCCCCAGCATTTT. Translated: CASSLKVGNQPQHF.

The V call is TRBV5-1, the J call TRBJ1-2; TRBD1 matches at 10 bases. CDR3 length: 16 amino acids. V gave up 4 bases and J gave up 8 bases; unmatched junction bases: 14. CDR1 and CDR2 (germline): SGHRS, YFSETQ. The CDR3 region has the DNA TGCGCCAGCAGCCCAACGGGGGAGACAGGGGGCCGGGGCTACACCTTC. Protein: CASSPTGETGGRGYTF.

This clone is a singleton in its sample. The V and J genes are TRBV19 and TRBJ1-5, with D possibly being TRBD1 (5 bases). This CDR3 is built from 15 residues. V was cut by 1 base and J by 0 bases, with 7 bases left in between. Per the germline V gene, CDR1 is LNHDA and CDR2 is SQIVND (reference sequence). CDR3 sequence reads: CASSIGGVSNQPQHF. Written as DNA, the CDR3 is TGTGCCAGTAGTATAGGGGGGGTTAGCAATCAGCCCCAGCATTTT.

The V call is TRBV2, the J call TRBJ1-2; the D gene is possibly TRBD1 (6 bases). The CDR3 is made up of 15 amino acids. Germline values: CDR1 SNHLY, CDR2 FYNNEI. The V and J ends lost 1 base and 4 bases respectively, with 13 bases between them. The CDR3 loop reads CASSEEGGSAYGYTF. The CDR3 nucleotides read TGTGCCAGCAGTGAAGAGGGGGGTAGCGCCTATGGCTACACCTTC.

The chain is built from TRBV29-1 and TRBJ2-7, with D possibly TRBD1 on 6 matching bases. Germline V gene data show CDR1 as SQVTM and CDR2 as ANQGSEA. The CDR3 totals 14 residues. V lost 2 bases, J lost 3 bases, and 14 bases lay in between. The CDR3 DNA sequence: TGCAGCGTTGAAAGGGGGTGGGGAGACTACGAGCAGTACTTC. Translating it yields CSVERGWGDYEQYF.

The chain employs TRBV10-3 and TRBJ1-1; D perhaps matches TRBD1 (6 bases). The CDR3 extends over 14 amino acids. V lost 5 bases, J lost 4 bases, and 14 bases lay in between. Germline V gene data show CDR1 as ENHRY and CDR2 as SYGVKD. The CDR3 sequence is CAISPRGAGTEAFF. Written as DNA, the CDR3 is TGTGCCATCAGTCCCAGGGGCGCGGGCACTGAAGCTTTCTTT.

The V call is TRBV18, the J call TRBJ2-1, with a possible D match to TRBD1 (6 bases). The V gene lost 3 bases and the J gene lost 5 bases, with 14 bases spanning the gap. This CDR3 has 15 amino acids. Germline loops: CDR1 KGHSH, CDR2 LQKENI. The CDR3 bases are TGTGCCAGCTCACCGCAGACCGGGACAAACAATGAGCAGTTCTTC. Protein sequence: CASSPQTGTNNEQFF.

This clone was seen only once. The J gene is TRBJ2-3, the V gene TRBV5-6; 7 bases line up with TRBD1. The CDR3 spans 14 residues. V trimming: 4 bases; J trimming: 3 bases; junction bases outside the gene matches: 5. Germline assignment: CDR1 SGHDT and CDR2 YYEEEE. CDR3 region: CASSHRGLTDTQYF. The CDR3 DNA is TGTGCCAGCAGCCATAGGGGGCTAACAGATACGCAGTATTTT.

The V call is TRBV11-3, the J call TRBJ1-4; D is possibly TRBD1 (5 bases). The V gene lost 6 bases and the J gene lost 8 bases, with 16 bases spanning the gap. Germline V gene lookup returns CDR1 SGHNT and CDR2 YENEEA. CDR3 size: 14 residues. CDR3 bases: TGTGCCAGCAGTTCGGGGGGAGGAAGAGAAAAACTGTTTTTT. Translated: CASSSGGGREKLFF.

In this sample, this clone turned up once. The rearrangement uses TRBV15 and TRBJ1-3; D gene ambiguous. The CDR3 loop spans 13 amino acids. Germline-derived CDR1 and CDR2 are LNHNV and YYDKDF (reference sequence). Trimming cost V 0 bases and J 2 bases, with 2 bases left between them. CDR3 sequence (DNA): TGTGCCACCAGCAGAGATACTGGAAACACCATATATTTT. Translation gives CATSRDTGNTIYF.

This rearrangement joins TRBV7-3 to TRBJ1-1, with 8 bases fitting TRBD1. The CDR3 length is 13 residues. Trimming removed 2 bases from V and 5 bases from J; junction bases left unmatched: 1. Germline assignment: CDR1 SGHTA and CDR2 FQGTGA. This CDR3 reads CASSLQGATEAFF. The CDR3 DNA reads TGTGCCAGCAGCTTACAGGGGGCGACTGAAGCTTTCTTT.

The chain links TRBV10-3 to TRBJ1-1; no definite D call. Germline CDR1 and CDR2: ENHRY and SYGVKD. The CDR3 extends over 11 amino acids. Trimming pared 8 bases from V and 1 base from J, leaving 5 bases between. As DNA, the CDR3 is TGTGCCATCTCTTGGAACACTGAAGCTTTCTTT. It is translated as CAISWNTEAFF.

The chain links TRBV9 to TRBJ1-1; D might be TRBD1 (6 bases). The V end was cut by 9 bases, the J end by 3 bases, with 18 bases between. CDR1 and CDR2 from the germline V gene are SGDLS and YYNGEE. The CDR3 is 14 amino acids. The CDR3 nucleotides are TGTGCCACCCGGAAGGGGGATCATGACACTGAAGCTTTCTTT. Translating it yields CATRKGDHDTEAFF.

The genes are TRBV25-1 and TRBJ2-1; 11 nucleotides match TRBD2. Per the germline V gene, CDR1 is MGHDK and CDR2 is SYGVNS. V gave up 4 bases and J gave up 8 bases; unmatched junction bases: 4. This CDR3 is built from 14 residues. Here the CDR3 DNA reads TGTGCCAGCAGTGCGACTAGCGGGGACGATGAGCAGTTCTTC. It translates to CASSATSGDDEQFF.

CDR3 sequence: CASSRGGQPQHF. The CDR3 DNA sequence: TGTGCCAGCAGCAGGGGAGGTCAGCCCCAGCATTTT. The chain links TRBV3-1 (or the pseudogene TRBV3-2) to TRBJ1-5, with D tentatively TRBD1 (5 bases). This CDR3 region has 12 residues. V lost 5 bases and J lost 6, with 8 bases in between. Germline values: CDR1 LGHDT, CDR2 YNNKEL (reference sequence).

V and J are TRBV2 and TRBJ2-2; D is undetermined. CDR3 length equals 13 residues. V lost 7 bases to trimming and J lost 7 bases, with 13 bases between them. Germline lookup yields CDR1 SNHLY and CDR2 FYNNEI. CDR3: CASTNRENGELFF. CDR3 bases: TGTGCCAGCACGAATAGGGAAAACGGGGAGCTGTTTTTT.

The chain couples TRBV29-1 to TRBJ1-2; 10 positions agree with TRBD1. V lost 6 bases and J lost 6; bases outside the gene matches: 4. The germline V gene has CDR1 SQVTM and CDR2 ANQGSEA. The CDR3 totals 12 residues. This CDR3 is CSVLDRGNGYTF. CDR3 DNA sequence: TGCAGCGTCCTGGACAGGGGGAATGGCTACACCTTC.

The V and J genes are TRBV24-1 and TRBJ1-2; unclear D gene. This CDR3 comprises 11 residues. V was pared by 3 bases and J by 8 bases, with 6 bases between. Germline values: CDR1 KGHDR, CDR2 SFDVKD. The CDR3 sequence: CATSDSGGYTF. As DNA, the CDR3 is TGTGCCACCAGTGATAGCGGCGGCTACACCTTC.

V gene TRBV2 combines with J gene TRBJ1-1; D is unresolved. Germline CDR1 is SNHLY and CDR2 is FYNNEI. CDR3 length: 12 amino acids. V shed 3 bases and J shed 13 bases, with 15 bases lying between them. CDR3 nucleotide sequence: TGTGCCAGCAGTGAGGGATGGAACTCTGATTTCTTT. Translated, it gives CASSEGWNSDFF.

The chain employs TRBV4-1 and TRBJ1-4, with 8 bases identical to TRBD1. Per germline, CDR1 MGHRA and CDR2 YSYEKL. The J segment lost 5 bases and the V segment lost 8 bases, leaving 7 bases of the junction unmatched. The CDR3 contains 14 residues. CDR3 sequence: CASGSTGGNEKLFF. For the CDR3, the DNA is TGCGCCAGCGGTTCCACAGGGGGGAATGAAAAACTGTTTTTT.